This record concerns one TCR beta chain sequence. A read error may explain this, as a much larger clone is one base away. The blood RNA (from unsorted whole blood) was obtained, and germline DNA was also extracted. The data were obtained in a study of tumor-infiltrating lymphocytes in primary liver carcinoma. Study-wide background: Samples returned roughly 3.65 to 7.5 million productive TCRbeta reads, a yield that was similar across tissue types.

TCR beta cDNA was reverse-transcribed from about 500 ng of total RNA. The reaction used a constant-region primer and ProtoScript II reverse transcriptase. Slightly modified ARM-PCR, run as three nested multiplex PCR rounds, produced the TCR beta libraries. Both of the initial two PCR rounds ran for roughly 11 cycles and employed TRBV1-TRBV30 forward primers alongside a C-beta reverse primer. One entry per CDR3 protein, called by TCRdb with MiXCR from the multiplex PCR reads. The sample lists about 180,000 distinct CDR3 sequences, about 60% occurring once. The CDR3 is 14 residues long. CDR1 is SQVTM, CDR2 ANQGSEA, per germline. V lost 3 bases to trimming and J lost 4 bases, with 13 bases between them.

This TCR was sampled from a man aged 35-49 years with primary liver carcinoma and hepatitis B virus infection. Sequencing was performed on peripheral blood. The chain is built from TRBV29-1 and TRBJ2-1, with no clear D. CDR3 nucleotides: TGCAGCGTTGACCATGATGCGAGTTACAATGAGCAGTTCTTC. Translated: CSVDHDASYNEQFF.